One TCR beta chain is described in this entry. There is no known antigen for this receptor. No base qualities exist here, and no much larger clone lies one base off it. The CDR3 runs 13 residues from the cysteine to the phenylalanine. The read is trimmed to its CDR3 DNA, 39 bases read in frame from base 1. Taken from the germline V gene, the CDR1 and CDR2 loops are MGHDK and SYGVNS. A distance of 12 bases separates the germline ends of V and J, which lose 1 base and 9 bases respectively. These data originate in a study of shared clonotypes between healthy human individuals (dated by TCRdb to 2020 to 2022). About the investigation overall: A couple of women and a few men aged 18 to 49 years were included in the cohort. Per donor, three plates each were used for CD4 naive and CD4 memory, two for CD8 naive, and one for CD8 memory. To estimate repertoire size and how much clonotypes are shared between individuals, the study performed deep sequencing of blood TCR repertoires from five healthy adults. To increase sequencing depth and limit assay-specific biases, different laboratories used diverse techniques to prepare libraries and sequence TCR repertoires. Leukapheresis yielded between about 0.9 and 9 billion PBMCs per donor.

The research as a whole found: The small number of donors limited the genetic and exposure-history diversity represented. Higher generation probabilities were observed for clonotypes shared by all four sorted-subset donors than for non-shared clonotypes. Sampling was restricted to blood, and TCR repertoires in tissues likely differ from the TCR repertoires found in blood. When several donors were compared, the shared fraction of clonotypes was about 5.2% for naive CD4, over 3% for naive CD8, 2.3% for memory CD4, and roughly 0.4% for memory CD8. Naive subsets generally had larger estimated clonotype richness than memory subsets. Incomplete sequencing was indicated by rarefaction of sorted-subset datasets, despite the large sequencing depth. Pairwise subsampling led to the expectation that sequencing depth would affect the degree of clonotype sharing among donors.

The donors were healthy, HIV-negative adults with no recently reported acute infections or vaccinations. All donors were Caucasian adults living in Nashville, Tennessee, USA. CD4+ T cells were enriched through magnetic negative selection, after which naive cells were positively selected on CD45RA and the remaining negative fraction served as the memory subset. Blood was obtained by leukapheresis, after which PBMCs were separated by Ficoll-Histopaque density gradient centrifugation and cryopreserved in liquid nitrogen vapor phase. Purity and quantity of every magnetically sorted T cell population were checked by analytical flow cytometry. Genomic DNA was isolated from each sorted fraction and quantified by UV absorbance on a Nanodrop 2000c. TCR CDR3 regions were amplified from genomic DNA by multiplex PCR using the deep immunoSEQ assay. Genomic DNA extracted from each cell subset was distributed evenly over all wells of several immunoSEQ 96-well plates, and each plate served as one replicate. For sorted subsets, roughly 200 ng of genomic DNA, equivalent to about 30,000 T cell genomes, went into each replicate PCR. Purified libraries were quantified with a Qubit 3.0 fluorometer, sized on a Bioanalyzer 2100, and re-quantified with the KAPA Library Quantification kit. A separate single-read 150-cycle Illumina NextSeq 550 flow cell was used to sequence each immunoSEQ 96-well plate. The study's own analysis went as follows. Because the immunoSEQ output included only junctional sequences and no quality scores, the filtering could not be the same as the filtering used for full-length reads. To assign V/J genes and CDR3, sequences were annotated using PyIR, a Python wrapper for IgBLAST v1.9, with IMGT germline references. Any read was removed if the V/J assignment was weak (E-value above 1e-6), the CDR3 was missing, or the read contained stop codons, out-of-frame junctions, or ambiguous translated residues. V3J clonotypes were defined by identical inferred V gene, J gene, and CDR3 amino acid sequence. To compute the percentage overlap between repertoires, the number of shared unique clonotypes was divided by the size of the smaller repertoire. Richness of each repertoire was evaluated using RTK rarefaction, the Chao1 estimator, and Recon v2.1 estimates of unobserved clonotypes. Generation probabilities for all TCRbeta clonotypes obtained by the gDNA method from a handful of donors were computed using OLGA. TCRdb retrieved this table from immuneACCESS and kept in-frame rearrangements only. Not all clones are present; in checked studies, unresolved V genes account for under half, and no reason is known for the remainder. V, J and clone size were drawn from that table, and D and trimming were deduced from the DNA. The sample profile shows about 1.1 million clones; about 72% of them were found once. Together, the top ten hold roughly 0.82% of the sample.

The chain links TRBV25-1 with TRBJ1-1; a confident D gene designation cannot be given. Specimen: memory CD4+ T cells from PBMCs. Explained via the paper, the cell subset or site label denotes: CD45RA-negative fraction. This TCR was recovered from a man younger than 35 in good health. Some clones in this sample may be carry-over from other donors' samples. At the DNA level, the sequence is TGTGCCAGCAGTGAATGGTCTCAAGGGAAAGCTTTCTTT. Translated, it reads CASSEWSQGKAFF.